Sequencing of this T cell receptor beta chain was carried out in a study of cytomegalovirus exposure and HLA in healthy donors. Trimming stripped 1 base from V and 7 bases from J, with 11 bases between. Germline V gene sequence: CDR1 SNHLY, CDR2 FYNNEI. The CDR3 extends over 14 amino acids. Libraries were prepared by immunoSEQ multiplex PCR; TCRdb keeps only in-frame clonotypes and omits some of them. Among about 56,000 clones, approximately 94% were seen once, and the ten largest hold 0.95% to 1.3%. The clonotype comes from a man younger than 30 in good health and CMV-seronegative. The chain uses TRBV2 and TRBJ2-1; D remains unclear. The specimen sequenced was PBMCs. This chain's CDR3 is CASSEGAGWNEQFF. In DNA, the CDR3 is TGTGCCAGCAGTGAAGGTGCAGGATGGAATGAGCAGTTCTTC. The whole variable domain, filled in from reference TRBV2 and TRBJ2-1, reads EPEVTQTPSHQVTQMGQEVILRCVPISNHLYFYWYRQILGQKVEFLVSFYNNEISEKSEIFDDQFSVERPDGSNFTLKIRSTKLEDSAMYFCASSEGAGWNEQFFGPGTRLTVL.